The 8 T cell receptor beta chains listed next were all sequenced from one sample in a study of cytotoxic CD8 clonotypes in ibrutinib-treated CLL. This table comes from immunoSEQ multiplex PCR, and its TCRdb copy is limited to in-frame clones, with some not included. The sample consists of a few hundred thousand clones, 80% of them appearing once. Specimen: PBMCs, collected before ibrutinib treatment. The receptors stem from a human donor with chronic lymphocytic leukemia.

This clone was detected only a few times. V gene TRBV30 combines with J gene TRBJ2-7; D is unclear. This CDR3 region has 12 residues. The germline V gene encodes CDR1 GTSNPN and CDR2 SVGIG (reference sequence). The V gene lost 4 bases and the J gene lost 5 bases, with 12 bases spanning the gap. CDR3 nucleotide sequence: TGTGCCTGGATGGACGAGCCTGACGAGCAGTACTTC. It yields the protein CAWMDEPDEQYF. Variable domain in full (rest from reference TRBV30 and TRBJ2-7): SQTIHQWPATLVQPVGSPLSLECTVEGTSNPNLYWYRQAAGRGLQLLFYSVGIGQISSEVPQNLSASRPQDRQFILSSKKLLLSDSGFYLCAWMDEPDEQYFGPGTRLTVT.

This clone has just one count. The chain links TRBV6-6 to TRBJ2-7; D possibly matches TRBD1 or TRBD2 (5 bases each). This CDR3 spans 12 amino acids. CDR1 and CDR2 from the germline V gene are MNHNY and SVGAGI (reference sequence). V lost 6 bases and J 3 bases, leaving 9 bases between the germline ends. The CDR3 DNA follows: TGTGCCAGCAGCCGGGACCGCTACGAGCAGTACTTC. Amino acid sequence: CASSRDRYEQYF.

The CDR3: CASSSGTGRDGYTF. CDR3 nucleotides: TGTGCCAGCAGTTCCGGGACGGGACGGGATGGCTACACCTTC. This sequence joins TRBV6-5 and TRBJ1-2, with D possibly being TRBD1 (5 bases). CDR3 length equals 14 residues. V shed 4 bases and J shed 6 bases, with 15 bases lying between them. Germline assignment: CDR1 MNHEY and CDR2 SVGAGI.

This clone was observed once. Other DNA sequences in the sample encode the same CDR3. This sequence joins TRBV9 and TRBJ2-5, with no clear D. V lost 0 bases and J 5 bases, leaving 8 bases between the germline ends. Per germline, CDR1 SGDLS and CDR2 YYNGEE. This CDR3 spans 13 amino acids. The CDR3 loop reads CASSVGFRETQYF. As DNA, the CDR3 is TGTGCCAGCAGCGTAGGTTTCCGGGAGACCCAGTACTTC.

The V and J genes are TRBV28 and TRBJ1-1; D may be TRBD1 (6 bases). The CDR3 extends over 16 amino acids. The V end was cut by 5 bases, the J end by 0 bases, with 16 bases between. Germline V lookup: CDR1 MDHEN, CDR2 SYDVKM. The CDR3 loop is CASSKRLTGMNTEAFF. In DNA form, the CDR3 reads TGTGCCAGCAGTAAGCGACTGACAGGAATGAACACTGAAGCTTTCTTT.

The rearrangement joins TRBV9 to TRBJ2-5; 11 bases are a match to TRBD2. The germline gives CDR1 SGDLS, CDR2 YYNGEE. There are 17 residues in the CDR3. The trim removed 0 bases at V and 2 bases at J, leaving 6 bases unmatched. The CDR3, as DNA: TGTGCCAGCAGCGTAGTTCCTAGCGGGAGGATACAAGAGACCCAGTACTTC. Residues: CASSVVPSGRIQETQYF. The whole variable domain, remainder taken from reference TRBV9 and TRBJ2-5, is DSGVTQTPKHLITATGQRVTLRCSPRSGDLSVYWYQQSLDQGLQFLIQYYNGEERAKGNILERFSAQQFPDLHSELNLSSLELGDSALYFCASSVVPSGRIQETQYFGPGTRLLVL.

The V call is TRBV5-1, the J call TRBJ1-1; D is undetermined. The germline gives CDR1 SGHRS, CDR2 YFSETQ. CDR3 length equals 13 residues. Trimming pared 1 base from V and 1 base from J, leaving 5 bases between. For the CDR3, the DNA is TGCGCCAGCAGCTTGTTCCCGAACACTGAAGCTTTCTTT. Translation: CASSLFPNTEAFF.

The genes are TRBV7-9 and TRBJ2-7, with a possible D match to TRBD1 (5 bases). Germline CDR1 and CDR2: SEHNR and FQNEAQ (reference sequence). The CDR3 runs 16 residues. The V end was cut by 4 bases, the J end by 3 bases, with 19 bases between. The CDR3 bases are TGTGCCAGCAGCTACGCGCCTCTCGCAGGGAACTACGAGCAGTACTTC. It codes for CASSYAPLAGNYEQYF.